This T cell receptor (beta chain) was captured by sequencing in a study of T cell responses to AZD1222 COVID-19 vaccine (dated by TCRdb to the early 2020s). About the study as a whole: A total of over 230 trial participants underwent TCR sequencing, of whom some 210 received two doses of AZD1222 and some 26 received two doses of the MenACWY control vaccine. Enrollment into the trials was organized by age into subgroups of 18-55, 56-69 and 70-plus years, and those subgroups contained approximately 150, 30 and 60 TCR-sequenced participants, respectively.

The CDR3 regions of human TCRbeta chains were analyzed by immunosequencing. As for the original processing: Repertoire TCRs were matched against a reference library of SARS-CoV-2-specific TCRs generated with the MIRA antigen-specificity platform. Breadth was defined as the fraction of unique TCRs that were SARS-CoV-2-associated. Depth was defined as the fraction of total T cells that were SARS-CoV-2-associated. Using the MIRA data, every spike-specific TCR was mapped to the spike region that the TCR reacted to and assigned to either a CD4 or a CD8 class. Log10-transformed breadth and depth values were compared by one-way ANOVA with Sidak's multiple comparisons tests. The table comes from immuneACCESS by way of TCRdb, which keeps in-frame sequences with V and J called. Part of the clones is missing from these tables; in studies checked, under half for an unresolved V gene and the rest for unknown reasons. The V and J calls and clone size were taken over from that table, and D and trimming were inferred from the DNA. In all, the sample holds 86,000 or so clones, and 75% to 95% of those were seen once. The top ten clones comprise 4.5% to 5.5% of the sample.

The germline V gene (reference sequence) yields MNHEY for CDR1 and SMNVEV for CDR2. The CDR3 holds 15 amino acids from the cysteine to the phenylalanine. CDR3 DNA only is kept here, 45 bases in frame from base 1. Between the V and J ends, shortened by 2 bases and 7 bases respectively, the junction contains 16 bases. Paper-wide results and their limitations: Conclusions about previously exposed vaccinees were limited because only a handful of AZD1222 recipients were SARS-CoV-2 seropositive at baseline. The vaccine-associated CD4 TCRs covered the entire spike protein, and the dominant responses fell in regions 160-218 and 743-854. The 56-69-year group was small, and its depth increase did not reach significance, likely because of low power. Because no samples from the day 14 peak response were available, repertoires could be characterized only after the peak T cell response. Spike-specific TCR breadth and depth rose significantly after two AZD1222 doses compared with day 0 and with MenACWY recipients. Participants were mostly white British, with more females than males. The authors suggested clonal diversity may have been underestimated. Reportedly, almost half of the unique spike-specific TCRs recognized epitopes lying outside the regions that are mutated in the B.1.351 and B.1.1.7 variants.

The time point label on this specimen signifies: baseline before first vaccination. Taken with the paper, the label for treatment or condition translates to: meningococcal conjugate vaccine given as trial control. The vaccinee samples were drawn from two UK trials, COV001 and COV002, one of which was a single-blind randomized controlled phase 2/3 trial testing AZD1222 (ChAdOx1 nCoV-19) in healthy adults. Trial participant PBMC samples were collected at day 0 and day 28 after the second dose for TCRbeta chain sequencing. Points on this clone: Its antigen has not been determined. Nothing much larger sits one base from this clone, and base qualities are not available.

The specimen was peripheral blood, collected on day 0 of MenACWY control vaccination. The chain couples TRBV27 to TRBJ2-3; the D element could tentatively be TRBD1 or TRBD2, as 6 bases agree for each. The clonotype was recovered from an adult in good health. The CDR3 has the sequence CASSLRGASGHTQYF. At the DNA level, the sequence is TGTGCCAGCAGTTTAAGGGGGGCTTCAGGGCATACGCAGTATTTT.